These 5 T cell receptor beta chains originate from one sample sequenced in a study of cytomegalovirus exposure and HLA in healthy donors. It was with 60 Vbeta and 13 Jbeta primers that the PCR ran. Clones were sequenced by immunoSEQ multiplex PCR, and TCRdb holds only the in-frame ones, with some missing. The data contain about 43,000 clones, over 75% of them seen just once; the ten biggest clones take up roughly 2.5%. The source material was PBMCs. The receptors were sampled from a man between 45 and 60 years old in good health and CMV-seronegative.

The genes are TRBV27 and TRBJ2-1, with 8 nucleotides matching TRBD2. CDR1 is MNHEY and CDR2 is SMNVEV in the germline V gene (reference sequence). V lost 0 bases, J lost 4 bases, and 2 bases stayed unmatched. The CDR3 is 15 residues long. The CDR3 coding sequence is TGTGCCAGCAGTTTATCGGTAGCGGGGTACAATGAGCAGTTCTTC. Translating gives CASSLSVAGYNEQFF.

This clone was observed a handful of times. This sequence joins TRBV19 and TRBJ2-7; 9 bases match TRBD1. The V gene's germline CDR1 is LNHDA and CDR2 SQIVND (reference sequence). The CDR3 is made up of 15 amino acids. J gave up 4 bases and V 3 bases, and 7 bases lay outside the gene matches. The CDR3 DNA follows: TGTGCCAGTAGTATCCCGGGACAGGGCGTGTACGAGCAGTACTTC. The encoded protein is CASSIPGQGVYEQYF.

The genes are TRBV19 and TRBJ1-6; no clear D. V was cut by 11 bases and J by 11 bases, with 19 bases left in between. The CDR3 covers 13 residues. Germline CDR1 reads LNHDA; CDR2 reads SQIVND (reference sequence). The CDR3 DNA reads as TGTGCCTCAGAGGGAAGGCGAACGGCACCCCTCCACTTT. Residues: CASEGRRTAPLHF.

This chain joins TRBV25-1 and TRBJ2-1; 8 positions match TRBD1. This CDR3 contains 15 residues. Trimming at V came to 4 bases and at J to 3 bases, leaving 5 bases not matched to a gene. Germline CDR1 and CDR2: MGHDK and SYGVNS. CDR3 sequence: CASSVPGQDYNEQFF. The CDR3 region has the DNA TGTGCCAGCAGTGTACCGGGACAGGACTACAATGAGCAGTTCTTC.

The rearrangement uses TRBV5-1 and TRBJ2-7; D remains unclear. CDR3 size: 13 residues. V shed 2 bases and J shed 0 bases, with 6 bases lying between them. The germline gives CDR1 SGHRS, CDR2 YFSETQ. CDR3 DNA sequence: TGCGCCAGCAGCTTCACAGTCTCCTACGAGCAGTACTTC. This translates into CASSFTVSYEQYF.